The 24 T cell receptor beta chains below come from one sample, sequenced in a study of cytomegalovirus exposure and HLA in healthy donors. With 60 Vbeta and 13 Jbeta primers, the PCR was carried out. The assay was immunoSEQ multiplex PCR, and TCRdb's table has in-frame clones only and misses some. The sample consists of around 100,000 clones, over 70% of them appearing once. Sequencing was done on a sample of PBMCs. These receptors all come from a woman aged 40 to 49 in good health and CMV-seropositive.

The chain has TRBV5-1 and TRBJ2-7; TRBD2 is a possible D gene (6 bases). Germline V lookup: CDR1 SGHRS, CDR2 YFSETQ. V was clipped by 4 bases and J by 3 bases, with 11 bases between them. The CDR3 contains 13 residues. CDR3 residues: CASSRFGGYEQYF. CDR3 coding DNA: TGCGCCAGCAGCCGTTTCGGGGGCTACGAGCAGTACTTC.

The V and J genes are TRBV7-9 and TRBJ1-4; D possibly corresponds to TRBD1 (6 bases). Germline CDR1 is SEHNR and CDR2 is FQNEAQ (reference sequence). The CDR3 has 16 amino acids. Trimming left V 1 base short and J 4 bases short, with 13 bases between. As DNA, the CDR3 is TGTGCCAGCAGCTTAGGCTATTCGGACAGTAATGAAAAACTGTTTTTT. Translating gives CASSLGYSDSNEKLFF.

The CDR3 region has the DNA TGTGCCAGCAGCTTAAGACAGGGGGTCGAGGATGGCTACACCTTC. This translates into CASSLRQGVEDGYTF. The rearrangement joins TRBV7-6 to TRBJ1-2; 9 bases agree with TRBD1. This CDR3 spans 15 amino acids. In germline, CDR1 is SGHVS, CDR2 FNYEAQ. The junction had 7 bases not matched to a gene; V was cut back by 2 bases and J by 6 bases.

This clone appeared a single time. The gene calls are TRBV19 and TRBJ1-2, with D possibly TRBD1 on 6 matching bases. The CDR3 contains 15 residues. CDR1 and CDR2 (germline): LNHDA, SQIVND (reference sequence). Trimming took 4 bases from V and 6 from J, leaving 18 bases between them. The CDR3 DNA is TGTGCCAGTAGTACAAGAAATACAGGGCCAGATGGCTACACCTTC. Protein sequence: CASSTRNTGPDGYTF.

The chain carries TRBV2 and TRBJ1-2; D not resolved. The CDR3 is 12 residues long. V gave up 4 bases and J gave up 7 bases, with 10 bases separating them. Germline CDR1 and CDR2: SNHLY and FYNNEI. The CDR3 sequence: CASSVRRVGYTF. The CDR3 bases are TGTGCCAGCAGTGTGAGGAGGGTTGGCTACACCTTC.

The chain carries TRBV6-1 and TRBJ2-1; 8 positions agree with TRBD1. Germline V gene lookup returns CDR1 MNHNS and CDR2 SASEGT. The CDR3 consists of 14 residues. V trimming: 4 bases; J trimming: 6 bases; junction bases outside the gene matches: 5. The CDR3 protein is CASSVGTGVNEQFF. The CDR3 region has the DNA TGTGCCAGCAGTGTTGGGACAGGCGTCAATGAGCAGTTCTTC.

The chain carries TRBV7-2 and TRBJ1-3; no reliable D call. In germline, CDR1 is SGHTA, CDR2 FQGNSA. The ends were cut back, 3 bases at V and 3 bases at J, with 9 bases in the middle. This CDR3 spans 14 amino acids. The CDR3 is CASSFASVGNTIYF. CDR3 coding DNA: TGTGCCAGCAGCTTCGCGTCGGTTGGAAACACCATATATTTT.

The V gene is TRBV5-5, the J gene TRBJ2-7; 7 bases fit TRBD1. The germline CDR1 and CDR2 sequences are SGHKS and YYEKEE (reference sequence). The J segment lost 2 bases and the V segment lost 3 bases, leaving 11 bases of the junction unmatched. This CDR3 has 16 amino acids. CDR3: CASSSFDRASPYEQYF. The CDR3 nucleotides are TGTGCCAGCAGCTCTTTCGACAGGGCAAGCCCCTACGAGCAGTACTTC.

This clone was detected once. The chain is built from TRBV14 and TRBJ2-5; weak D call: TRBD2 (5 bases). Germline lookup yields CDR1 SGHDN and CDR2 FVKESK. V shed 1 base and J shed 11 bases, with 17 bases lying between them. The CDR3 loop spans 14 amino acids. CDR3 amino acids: CASSQVSGFGEQYF. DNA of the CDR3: TGTGCCAGCAGCCAAGTATCGGGCTTTGGGGAGCAGTACTTC.

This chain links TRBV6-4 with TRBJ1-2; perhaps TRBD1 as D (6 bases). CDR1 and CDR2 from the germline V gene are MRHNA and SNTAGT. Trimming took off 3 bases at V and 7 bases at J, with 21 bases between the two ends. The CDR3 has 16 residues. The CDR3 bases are TGTGCCAGCAGTGAAAGCTGGGGGGGCACGCCAGCTGGCTACACCTTC. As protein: CASSESWGGTPAGYTF.

The CDR3 DNA reads as TGTGCCAGCAATCGACCACAGGGGGCCAACACTGAAGCTTTCTTT. Protein: CASNRPQGANTEAFF. V is TRBV6-5 and J is TRBJ1-1; 9 bases align to TRBD1. The V gene's germline CDR1 is MNHEY and CDR2 SVGAGI. Trimming at V came to 7 bases and at J to 2 bases, leaving 8 bases not matched to a gene. The CDR3 has 15 amino acids.

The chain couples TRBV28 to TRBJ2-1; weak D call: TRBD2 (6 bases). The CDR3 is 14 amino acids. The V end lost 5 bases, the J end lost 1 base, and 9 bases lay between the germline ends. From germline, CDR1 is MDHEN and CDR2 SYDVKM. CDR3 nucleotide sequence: TGTGCCAGCAGTCGGGACTTTTCCTACAATGAGCAGTTCTTC. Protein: CASSRDFSYNEQFF. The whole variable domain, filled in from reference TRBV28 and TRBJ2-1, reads DVKVTQSSRYLVKRTGEKVFLECVQDMDHENMFWYRQDPGLGLRLIYFSYDVKMKEKGDIPEGYSVSREKKERFSLILESASTNQTSMYLCASSRDFSYNEQFFGPGTRLTVL.

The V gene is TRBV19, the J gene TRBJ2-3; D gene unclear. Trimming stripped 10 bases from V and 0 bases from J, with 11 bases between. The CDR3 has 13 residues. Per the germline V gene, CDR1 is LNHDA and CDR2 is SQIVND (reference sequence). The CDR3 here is CATSSRSTDTQYF. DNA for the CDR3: TGTGCCACCTCCTCCCGGAGCACAGATACGCAGTATTTT. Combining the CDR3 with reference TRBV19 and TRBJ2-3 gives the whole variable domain DGGITQSPKYLFRKEGQNVTLSCEQNLNHDAMYWYRQDPGQGLRLIYYSQIVNDFQKGDIAEGYSVSREKKESFPLTVTSAQKNPTAFYLCATSSRSTDTQYFGPGTRLTVL.

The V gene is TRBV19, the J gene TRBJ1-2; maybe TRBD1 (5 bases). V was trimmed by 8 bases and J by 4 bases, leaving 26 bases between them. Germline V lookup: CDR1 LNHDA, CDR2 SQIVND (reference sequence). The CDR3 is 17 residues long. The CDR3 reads CASHYRQGRTSLYGYTF. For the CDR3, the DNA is TGTGCCAGTCACTATCGGCAGGGAAGGACATCCCTCTATGGCTACACCTTC.

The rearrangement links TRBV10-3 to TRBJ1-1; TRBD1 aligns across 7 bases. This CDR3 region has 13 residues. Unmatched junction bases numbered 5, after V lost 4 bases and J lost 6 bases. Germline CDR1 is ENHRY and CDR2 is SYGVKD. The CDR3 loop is CAISGQGEAEAFF. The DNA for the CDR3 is TGTGCCATCAGTGGGCAGGGGGAGGCTGAAGCTTTCTTT.

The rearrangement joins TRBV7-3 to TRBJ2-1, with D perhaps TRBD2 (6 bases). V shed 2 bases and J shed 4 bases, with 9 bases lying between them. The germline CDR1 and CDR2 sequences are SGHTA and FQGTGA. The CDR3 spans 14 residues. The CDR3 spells CASSLPGRYNEQFF. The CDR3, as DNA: TGTGCCAGCAGCTTACCAGGGAGGTACAATGAGCAGTTCTTC.

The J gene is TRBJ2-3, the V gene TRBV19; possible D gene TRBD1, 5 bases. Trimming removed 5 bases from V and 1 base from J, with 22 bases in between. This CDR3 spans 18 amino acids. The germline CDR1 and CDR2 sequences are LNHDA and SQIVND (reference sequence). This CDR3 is CASSRAGARSLGTDTQYF. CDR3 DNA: TGTGCCAGTAGTCGTGCTGGGGCAAGGTCCCTTGGCACAGATACGCAGTATTTT.

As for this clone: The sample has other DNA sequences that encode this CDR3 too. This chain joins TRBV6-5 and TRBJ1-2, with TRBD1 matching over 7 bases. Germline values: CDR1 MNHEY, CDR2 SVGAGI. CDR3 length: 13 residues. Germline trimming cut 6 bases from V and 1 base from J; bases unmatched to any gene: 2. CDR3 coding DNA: TGTGCCAGCAGGAGGGACAGTAACTATGGCTACACCTTC. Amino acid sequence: CASRRDSNYGYTF.

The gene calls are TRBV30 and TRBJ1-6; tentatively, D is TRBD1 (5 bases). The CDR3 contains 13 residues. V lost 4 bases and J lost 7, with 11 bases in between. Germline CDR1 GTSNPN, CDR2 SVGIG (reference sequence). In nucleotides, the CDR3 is TGTGCCTGGAAGTCAGGGCGGAATTCACCCCTCCACTTT. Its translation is CAWKSGRNSPLHF.

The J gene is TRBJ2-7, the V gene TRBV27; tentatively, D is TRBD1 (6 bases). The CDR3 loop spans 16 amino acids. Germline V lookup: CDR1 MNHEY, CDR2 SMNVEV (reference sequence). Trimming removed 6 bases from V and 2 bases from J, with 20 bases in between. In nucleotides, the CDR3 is TGTGCCAGCAGCACCCTTAGAAGGGGGAATGCCTACGAGCAGTACTTC. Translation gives CASSTLRRGNAYEQYF.

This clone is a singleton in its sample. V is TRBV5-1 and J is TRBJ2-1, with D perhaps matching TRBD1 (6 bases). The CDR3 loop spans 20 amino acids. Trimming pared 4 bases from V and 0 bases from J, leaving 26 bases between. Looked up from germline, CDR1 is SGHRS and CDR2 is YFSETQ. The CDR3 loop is CASSRLVLGAKRNSYNEQFF. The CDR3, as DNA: TGCGCCAGCAGCCGGCTGGTTTTGGGGGCGAAGCGGAACTCCTACAATGAGCAGTTCTTC.

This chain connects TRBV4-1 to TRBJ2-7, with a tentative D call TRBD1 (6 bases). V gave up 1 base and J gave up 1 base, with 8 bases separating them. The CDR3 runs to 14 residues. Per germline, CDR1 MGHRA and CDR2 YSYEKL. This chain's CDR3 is CASSQVGQSYEQYF. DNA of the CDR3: TGCGCCAGCAGCCAAGTCGGACAGTCCTACGAGCAGTACTTC.

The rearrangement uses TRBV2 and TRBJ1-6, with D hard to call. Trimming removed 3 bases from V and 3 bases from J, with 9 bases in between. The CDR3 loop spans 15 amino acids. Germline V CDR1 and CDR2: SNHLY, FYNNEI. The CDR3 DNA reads TGTGCCAGCAGTGACGCACAGCTCTATAATTCACCCCTCCACTTT. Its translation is CASSDAQLYNSPLHF.

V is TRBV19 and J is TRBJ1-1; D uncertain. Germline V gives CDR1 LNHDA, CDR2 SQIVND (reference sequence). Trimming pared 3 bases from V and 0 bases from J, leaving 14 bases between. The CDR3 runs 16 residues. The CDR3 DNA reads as TGTGCCAGTAGTATCTCGACCGGGAGGGTGAACACTGAAGCTTTCTTT. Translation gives CASSISTGRVNTEAFF.